The rows below give T cell receptor beta chains drawn from one sample of a study of shared clonotypes between healthy human individuals. TCRdb's copy holds only in-frame clones and misses some; the assay was immunoSEQ multiplex PCR. There are a few million clones in the sample; approximately 92% occur only once, and more than 0.12% lies in the top ten. What was sequenced was naive CD4+ T cells sorted from blood. The origin of the receptors is a man between 18 and 29 years old in good health. CDR3s include the opening cysteine and the closing phenylalanine or tryptophan. D genes are given only for firm matches. Where a row states a size, it is once, few, many or the class of an expanded clone; other rows omit it.

d_call	v_call	clone_size	j_call	cdr3_nt	cdr3_aa
TRBD1	TRBV2	NA	TRBJ2-3	TGTGCCTTGCCCGGACAGGGGTTGGGAGATACGCAGTATTTT	CALPGQGLGDTQYF
NA	TRBV5-1	NA	TRBJ1-1	TGCGCCAGCAGCTTGGTCCGGGCCACTGAAGCTTTCTTT	CASSLVRATEAFF
TRBD1	TRBV9	NA	TRBJ2-3	TGTGCCAGCAGCAAACAGGGGGCAGATACGCAGTATTTT	CASSKQGADTQYF
NA	TRBV11-2	NA	TRBJ1-1	TGTGCCAGCAGCTTAGATGTGGGGATGACTGAAGCTTTCTTT	CASSLDVGMTEAFF
NA	TRBV7-2	NA	TRBJ1-2	TGTGCCAGCAGCTTAGAAACCCGGTATGGCTACACCTTC	CASSLETRYGYTF
NA	TRBV11-2	NA	TRBJ2-7	TGTGCCAGCAGCTCGCCTGGGTTCTCTACTCCCTACGAGCAGTACTTC	CASSSPGFSTPYEQYF
TRBD1	TRBV7-2	few	TRBJ1-1	TGTGCCAGCAGCGTACAACAGGGGGGTGACACTGAAGCTTTCTTT	CASSVQQGGDTEAFF
TRBD2	TRBV5-1	NA	TRBJ2-7	TGCGCCAGCTGCACTAGCGGGGACTCCTACGAGCAGTACTTC	CASCTSGDSYEQYF
NA	TRBV7-3	NA	TRBJ1-6	TGTGCCAGCAGCTTGCTCAGCTCCTATAATTCACCCCTCCACTTT	CASSLLSSYNSPLHF
TRBD1	TRBV12-5	NA	TRBJ2-7	TGTGCTAGTGGTTTGGTACTAGGACAGGGGTTCGACGAGCAGTACTTC	CASGLVLGQGFDEQYF
TRBD1	TRBV30	NA	TRBJ1-6	TGTGCCTGGAGTTCTGGGGACAGGGGCCAATATAATTCACCCCTCCACTTT	CAWSSGDRGQYNSPLHF
TRBD2	TRBV9	NA	TRBJ2-2	TGTGCCAGCAGCGTAGCTGGGGGGGACACCGGGGAGCTGTTTTTT	CASSVAGGDTGELFF
NA	TRBV7-3	NA	TRBJ2-2	TGTGCCAGCAGCTCCCGACCTTTTTTGGGGGAGCTGTTTTTT	CASSSRPFLGELFF
TRBD1	TRBV20-1	NA	TRBJ2-7	TGCAGTGCTGTCAGGGGGAACGAGCAGTACTTC	CSAVRGNEQYF
TRBD1	TRBV29-1	NA	TRBJ2-2	TGCAGTGGGCAGGGGGATACCGGGGAGCTGTTTTTT	CSGQGDTGELFF
NA	TRBV16	NA	TRBJ1-1	TGTGCCAGCAGCCAACTGGGGGGGCCCCAAACCTCTGAAGCTTTCTTT	CASSQLGGPQTSEAFF
NA	TRBV10-3	NA	TRBJ2-3	TGTGCCATCAGCGGAGGCGCGGATACGCAGTATTTT	CAISGGADTQYF
NA	TRBV25-1	NA	TRBJ2-6	TGTGCCAGCAGTGATCCTCGCTGGGGAAACTCTGGGGCCAACGTCCTGACTTTC	CASSDPRWGNSGANVLTF
NA	TRBV7-9	NA	TRBJ1-2	TGTGCCAGCAGCTCTCCTGGGGCAGGGTCGGGCTCCGATGGCTACACCTTC	CASSSPGAGSGSDGYTF
NA	TRBV10-3	NA	TRBJ1-4	TGTGCCATCAGTGAGTCCAATAATGAAAAACTGTTTTTT	CAISESNNEKLFF
NA	TRBV4-3	NA	TRBJ1-2	TGCGCCAGCAGCCAAGGCAGCCAGGTCTATGGCTACACCTTC	CASSQGSQVYGYTF
NA	TRBV5-1	once	TRBJ1-1	TGCGCCAGCAGCTTGGATGGGGGCGGCACTGAAGCTTTCTTT	CASSLDGGGTEAFF
NA	TRBV5-4	NA	TRBJ2-3	TGTGCCAGCAGCCTGGACTCGAGCACAGATACGCAGTATTTT	CASSLDSSTDTQYF
NA	TRBV30	NA	TRBJ2-1	TGTGCCTGGGCCCCGGGACGTACCTACAATGAGCAGTTCTTC	CAWAPGRTYNEQFF
NA	TRBV6-5	NA	TRBJ2-1	TGTGCCAGCGGGAGGACCTCCTACAATGAGCAGTTCTTC	CASGRTSYNEQFF
NA	TRBV6-6	NA	TRBJ2-1	TGTGCCAGCAGCCCCAGGGGCGGGAGATGGTTCTTC	CASSPRGGRWFF
NA	TRBV6-5	NA	TRBJ1-5	TGTGCCACCAAGAGTTCAAGTTCAAATCAGCCCCAGCATTTT	CATKSSSSNQPQHF
TRBD2	TRBV7-2	once	TRBJ2-7	TGTGCCAGCAGCGTTAGCGGGGACCCGCGAAGATACGAGCAGTACTTC	CASSVSGDPRRYEQYF
TRBD1	TRBV15	NA	TRBJ2-7	TGTGCCACCAGCAGAGATTTCGTACAGGGGTTCGAGCAGTACTTC	CATSRDFVQGFEQYF
NA	TRBV6-5	NA	TRBJ2-3	TGTGCCAGCAGCCCCGGCGATACGCAGTATTTT	CASSPGDTQYF
NA	TRBV7-9	NA	TRBJ1-2	TGTGCCAGCAGCACCCAGGTCAGCGGGAGGGGCTACACCTTC	CASSTQVSGRGYTF
NA	TRBV25-1	NA	TRBJ1-6	TGTGCCAGCCGTGGGACCTTTGGGAGCTCCTATAATTCACCCCTCCACTTT	CASRGTFGSSYNSPLHF
TRBD1	TRBV6-5	once	TRBJ1-2	TGTGCCAGCAGTTACTCGGCAGGGGGTGTCTATGGCTACACCTTC	CASSYSAGGVYGYTF
TRBD1	TRBV5-4	NA	TRBJ1-5	TGCGCCAGCAGCCAAGAAGCGACAGGGTACCAGCCCCAGCATTTT	CASSQEATGYQPQHF
NA	TRBV2	NA	TRBJ2-7	TGTGCCAGCAGCGCCGGACTCTCCTACGAGCAGTACTTC	CASSAGLSYEQYF
NA	TRBV7-2	few	TRBJ1-6	TGTGCCAGCAGCTTAACCCTTCAGGGAACTGCCGATAGTTCACCCCTCCACTTT	CASSLTLQGTADSSPLHF
NA	TRBV9	NA	TRBJ2-4	TGTGCCAGCAGCGTACAGAGCTCACTAGCCAAAAACATTCAGTACTTC	CASSVQSSLAKNIQYF
NA	TRBV6-5	once	TRBJ2-5	TGTGCCAGCAGGGGAACCGGGAGACAAGAGACCCAGTACTTC	CASRGTGRQETQYF
NA	TRBV11-2	NA	TRBJ2-7	TGTGCCAGCAGCTTAGTAGCCCAGGGCCGCTCCTACGAGCAGTACTTC	CASSLVAQGRSYEQYF
TRBD2	TRBV5-1	NA	TRBJ2-7	TGCGCCAGCAGCCTCGGGACTAGCGGCTCCTACGAGCAGTACTTC	CASSLGTSGSYEQYF
NA	TRBV11-2	NA	TRBJ1-1	TGTGCCAGCACCCCAGGTCCCATGAACACTGAAGCTTTCTTT	CASTPGPMNTEAFF
TRBD1	TRBV2	NA	TRBJ2-2	TGTGCCAGCAGTGGACAGGGAACGAACACCGGGGAGCTGTTTTTT	CASSGQGTNTGELFF
TRBD1	TRBV4-3	NA	TRBJ2-7	TGCGCCAGCAGCCAAGAACCAGGGGGCGTCTACGAGCAGTACTTC	CASSQEPGGVYEQYF
NA	TRBV6-6	NA	TRBJ1-1	TGTGCCAGCAGCAGAGGGGTCAGGAGCACTGAAGCTTTCTTT	CASSRGVRSTEAFF
NA	TRBV29-1	NA	TRBJ1-5	TGCAGCGTTGAACAGGTGGGCCAGCCCCAGCATTTT	CSVEQVGQPQHF
NA	TRBV5-1	NA	TRBJ2-4	TGCGCCAGCAGTTCTCTCGGGGGACTAGCCAAAAACATTCAGTACTTC	CASSSLGGLAKNIQYF
NA	TRBV28	once	TRBJ1-4	TGTGCCAGCAGTTTTCGAAGGGCAACTAATGAAAAACTGTTTTTT	CASSFRRATNEKLFF
NA	TRBV5-1	NA	TRBJ1-2	TGCGCCAGCAGCTTGGCCGGAAGGGGCCACTATGGCTACACCTTC	CASSLAGRGHYGYTF
NA	TRBV19	NA	TRBJ1-1	TGTGCCAGTAGTATTGGCGGGGCCACTGAAGCTTTCTTT	CASSIGGATEAFF
NA	TRBV7-6	NA	TRBJ1-1	TGTGCCAGCAGCTTTGGGGGGGCAAACACTGAAGCTTTCTTT	CASSFGGANTEAFF
TRBD2	TRBV4-3	NA	TRBJ2-7	TGCGCCAGCAGCCCAGGGACTAGCGGGAGGGCGGGCGAGCAGTACTTC	CASSPGTSGRAGEQYF
TRBD2	TRBV5-1	NA	TRBJ2-1	TGCGCCAGCAGCTTGGTTCTAGCGGTCAGCTCCTACAATGAGCAGTTCTTC	CASSLVLAVSSYNEQFF
NA	TRBV11-2	NA	TRBJ1-1	TGTGCCAGCAGCTTTAGACCGAACACTGAAGCTTTCTTT	CASSFRPNTEAFF